This is a list of T cell receptor beta chains from one sample in a study of cytotoxic CD8 clonotypes in ibrutinib-treated CLL. Profiling relied on immunoSEQ multiplex PCR, and the TCRdb table lists in-frame clones only, not all of them. The table has tens of thousands of clones, around four fifths seen once. Here the sequenced sample was PBMCs, taken after 24 months of ibrutinib treatment. The receptors here all came from a human donor with chronic lymphocytic leukemia. CDR3s include the opening cysteine and the closing phenylalanine or tryptophan. A D gene is named only where the DNA matches it firmly. Clone sizes are given selectively: once, few, many, or a class where the clone is expanded.

.	TRBV11-2	TRBJ1-4	.	CASRESGNEKLFF	TGTGCCAGCAGAGAATCAGGGAATGAAAAACTGTTTTTT
TRBD2	TRBV7-9	TRBJ2-3	.	CASRPRTSEGDTQYF	TGTGCCAGCAGACCCCGGACTAGCGAGGGAGATACGCAGTATTTT
TRBD1	TRBV7-3	TRBJ2-6	.	CASSSVGTGSSGANVLTF	TGTGCCAGCAGCTCTGTGGGGACAGGAAGCTCTGGGGCCAACGTCCTGACTTTC
.	TRBV9	TRBJ2-6	.	CASSVGQSSGANVLTF	TGTGCCAGCAGCGTAGGACAGAGCTCTGGGGCCAACGTCCTGACTTTC
.	TRBV13	TRBJ2-1	.	CASSPRGLYNEQFF	TGTGCCAGCAGCCCCCGGGGCCTCTACAATGAGCAGTTCTTC
TRBD1	TRBV10-1	TRBJ2-7	.	CATGDSSYEQYF	TGCGCCACCGGGGACAGCTCCTACGAGCAGTACTTC
.	TRBV7-6	TRBJ2-7	.	CASSLGVSTGEQYF	TGTGCCAGCAGCTTGGGGGTCTCGACTGGAGAGCAGTACTTC
.	TRBV29-1	TRBJ1-4	.	CSVGGSQDDEKLFF	TGCAGCGTTGGGGGTTCTCAGGATGACGAAAAACTGTTTTTT
TRBD1	TRBV27	TRBJ1-2	few	CASSLSGTVPYYGYTF	TGTGCCAGCAGTTTATCTGGGACAGTTCCTTACTATGGCTACACCTTC
.	TRBV19	TRBJ2-7	.	CASSIAGQSMYEQYF	TGTGCCAGTAGTATAGCCGGCCAGTCTATGTACGAGCAGTACTTC
.	TRBV7-2	TRBJ2-5	.	CASSRGSHQETQYF	TGTGCCAGCAGTAGGGGTTCACATCAAGAGACCCAGTACTTC
.	TRBV27	TRBJ2-3	.	CAPGEDTQYF	TGTGCCCCGGGGGAAGATACGCAGTATTTT
.	TRBV11-2	TRBJ1-1	.	CASSFQWELGAFF	TGTGCCAGCAGCTTCCAGTGGGAGCTTGGGGCTTTCTTT
TRBD1	TRBV30	TRBJ2-4	.	CAWRSVGTGALAKNIQYF	TGTGCCTGGAGGAGTGTCGGGACAGGGGCCCTAGCCAAAAACATTCAGTACTTC
.	TRBV7-2	TRBJ2-5	.	CASSLDYQGTQYF	TGTGCCAGCAGCTTAGACTACCAAGGGACCCAGTACTTC
.	TRBV2	TRBJ2-7	.	CASSEGGGVYYEQYF	TGTGCCAGCAGTGAGGGGGGCGGGGTTTACTACGAGCAGTACTTC
TRBD2	TRBV29-1	TRBJ2-1	.	CSSRTSGSRTDEQFF	TGCAGCTCCCGGACTAGCGGGAGCCGTACGGATGAGCAGTTCTTC
TRBD1	TRBV30	TRBJ1-1	.	CAWKGQMHTEAFF	TGTGCCTGGAAGGGACAGATGCACACTGAAGCTTTCTTT
TRBD1	TRBV7-2	TRBJ1-2	.	CASSPRTGLMDYGYTF	TGTGCCAGCAGCCCCCGGACAGGACTCATGGACTATGGCTACACCTTC
.	TRBV7-2	TRBJ2-5	.	CASSLGQGGQETQYF	TGTGCCAGCAGCTTAGGGCAGGGGGGGCAAGAGACCCAGTACTTC
TRBD2	TRBV7-6	TRBJ2-3	.	CASMTSGRQTDTQYF	TGTGCCAGCATGACTAGCGGGAGACAGACCGATACGCAGTATTTT
.	TRBV18	TRBJ2-2	.	CASSRQGGSSTGELFF	TGTGCCAGCTCTCGACAGGGAGGTTCGAGCACCGGGGAGCTGTTTTTT
.	TRBV18	TRBJ2-2	.	CASSPRKQGGSGELFF	TGTGCCAGCTCACCCCGGAAACAGGGCGGCTCCGGGGAGCTGTTTTTT
.	TRBV9	TRBJ2-7	once	CASSSAGPSYEQYF	TGTGCCAGCAGCAGTGCGGGGCCCTCCTACGAGCAGTACTTC
TRBD2	TRBV2	TRBJ2-1	.	CASTKNNVPGLGNNEQFF	TGTGCCAGCACCAAAAATAACGTCCCGGGACTAGGCAACAATGAGCAGTTCTTC
.	TRBV2	TRBJ1-3	.	CATQFSSGNTIYF	TGTGCCACTCAGTTCAGCTCTGGAAACACCATATATTTT
.	TRBV6-1	TRBJ2-7	.	CASSGAGNYEQYF	TGTGCCAGCAGTGGGGCAGGGAACTACGAGCAGTACTTC
.	TRBV5-4	TRBJ1-1	.	CASSSPEGIEAFF	TGTGCCAGCAGCTCTCCGGAGGGGATCGAAGCTTTCTTT
.	TRBV9	TRBJ1-2	.	CASSVDRTDLYGYTF	TGTGCCAGCAGCGTAGACAGGACAGACCTCTATGGCTACACCTTC
.	TRBV30	TRBJ1-5	.	CAWSGQSNYQPQHF	TGTGCCTGGAGTGGACAGTCTAATTACCAGCCCCAGCATTTT